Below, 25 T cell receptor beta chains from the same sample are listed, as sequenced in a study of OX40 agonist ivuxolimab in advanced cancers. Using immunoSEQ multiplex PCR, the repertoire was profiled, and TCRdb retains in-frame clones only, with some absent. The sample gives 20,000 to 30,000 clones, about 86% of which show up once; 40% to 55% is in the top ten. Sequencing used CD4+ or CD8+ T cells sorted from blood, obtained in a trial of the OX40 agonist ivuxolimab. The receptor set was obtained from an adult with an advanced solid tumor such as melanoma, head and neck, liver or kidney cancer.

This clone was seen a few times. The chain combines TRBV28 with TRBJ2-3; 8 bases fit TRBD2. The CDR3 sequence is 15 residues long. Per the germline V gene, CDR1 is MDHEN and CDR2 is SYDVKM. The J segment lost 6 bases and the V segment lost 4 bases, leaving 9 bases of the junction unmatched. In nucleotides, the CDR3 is TGTGCCAGCAGTTCCCCCTCTCGGGGGGGCGATACGCAGTATTTT. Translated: CASSSPSRGGDTQYF.

The CDR3 bases are TGTGCCAGCAGTGTAGGCGTGACCTACGAGCAGTACTTC. It encodes CASSVGVTYEQYF. This chain connects TRBV6-1 to TRBJ2-5, with unresolved D. The DNA end is more similar to TRBJ2-7, so the J call may be wrong. This CDR3 region has 13 residues. In germline, CDR1 is MNHNS, CDR2 SASEGT.

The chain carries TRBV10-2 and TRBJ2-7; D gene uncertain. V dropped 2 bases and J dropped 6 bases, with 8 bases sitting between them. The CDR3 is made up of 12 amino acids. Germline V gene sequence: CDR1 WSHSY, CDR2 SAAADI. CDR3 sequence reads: CASSEIAAEQYF. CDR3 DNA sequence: TGCGCCAGCAGTGAGATTGCTGCCGAGCAGTACTTC.

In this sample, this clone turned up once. The CDR3 loop reads CASSLAGVSQPQHF. In DNA form, the CDR3 reads TGCGCCAGCAGCCTGGCAGGGGTTAGTCAGCCCCAGCATTTT. This rearrangement joins TRBV4-1 to TRBJ1-5; TRBD1 is a possible D gene (6 bases). V lost 4 bases, J lost 6 bases, and 13 bases lay in between. CDR1 is MGHRA and CDR2 is YSYEKL in the germline V gene. The CDR3 runs to 14 residues.

This CDR3 is CASSWVDTGELFF. The CDR3 DNA is TGTGCCAGCAGCTGGGTGGACACCGGGGAGCTGTTTTTT. The chain has TRBV13 and TRBJ2-2, with D uncertain. The CDR3 has 13 residues. Germline assignment: CDR1 PRHDT and CDR2 FYEKMQ (reference sequence). Trimming pared 4 bases from V and 3 bases from J, leaving 6 bases between. Looking up the rest from reference TRBV13 and TRBJ2-2 gives the full variable domain: AAGVIQSPRHLIKEKRETATLKCYPIPRHDTVYWYQQGPGQDPQFLISFYEKMQSDKGSIPDRFSAQQFSDYHSELNMSSLELGDSALYFCASSWVDTGELFFGEGSRLTVL.

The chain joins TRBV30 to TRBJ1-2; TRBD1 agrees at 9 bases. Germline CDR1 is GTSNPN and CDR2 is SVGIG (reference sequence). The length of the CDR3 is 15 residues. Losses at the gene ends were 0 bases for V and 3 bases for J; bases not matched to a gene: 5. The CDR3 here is CAWSVGTGKDYGYTF. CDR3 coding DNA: TGTGCCTGGAGTGTCGGGACAGGGAAAGACTATGGCTACACCTTC.

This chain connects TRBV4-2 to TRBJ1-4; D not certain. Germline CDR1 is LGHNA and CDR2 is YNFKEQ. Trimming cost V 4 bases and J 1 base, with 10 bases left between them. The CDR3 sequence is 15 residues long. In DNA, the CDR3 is TGTGCCAGCAGCCCGCCGGGCCTAACTAATGAAAAACTGTTTTTT. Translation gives CASSPPGLTNEKLFF.

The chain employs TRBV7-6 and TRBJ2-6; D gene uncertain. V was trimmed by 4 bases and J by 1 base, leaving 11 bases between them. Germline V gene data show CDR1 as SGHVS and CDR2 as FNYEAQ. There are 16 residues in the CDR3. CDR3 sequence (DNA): TGTGCCAGCAGCTCCCCCTACAAATCTGGGGCCAACGTCCTGACTTTC. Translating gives CASSSPYKSGANVLTF.

In nucleotides, the CDR3 is TGTGCCATCAGTGAGGGACAGGGATTATTGGGCAATCAGCCCCAGCATTTT. Its translation is CAISEGQGLLGNQPQHF. This sequence joins TRBV10-3 and TRBJ1-5; 8 nucleotides line up with TRBD1. The CDR3 is made up of 17 amino acids. Germline V gene data show CDR1 as ENHRY and CDR2 as SYGVKD. V lost 2 bases and J lost 2; bases outside the gene matches: 8.

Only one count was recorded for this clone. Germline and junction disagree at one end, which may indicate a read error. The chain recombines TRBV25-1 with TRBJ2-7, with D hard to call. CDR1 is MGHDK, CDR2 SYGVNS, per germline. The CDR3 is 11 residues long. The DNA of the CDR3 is TGTGCCAGCAGTGAACAGGTGGATATGGTCTTC. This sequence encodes CASSEQVDMVF.

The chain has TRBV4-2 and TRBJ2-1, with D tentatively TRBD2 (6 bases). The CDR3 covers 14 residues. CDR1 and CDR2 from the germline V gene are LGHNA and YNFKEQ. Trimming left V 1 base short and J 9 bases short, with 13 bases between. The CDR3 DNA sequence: TGTGCCAGCAGCCAAGCATCGTTAGCGGTTGAGCAGTTCTTC. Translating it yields CASSQASLAVEQFF.

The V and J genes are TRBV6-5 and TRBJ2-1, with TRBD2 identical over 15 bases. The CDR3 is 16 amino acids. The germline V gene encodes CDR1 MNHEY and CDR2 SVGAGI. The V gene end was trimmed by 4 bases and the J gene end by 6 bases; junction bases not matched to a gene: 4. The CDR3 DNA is TGTGCCAGCAGTTGGACTAGCGGGGGGGCCGGCAATGAGCAGTTCTTC. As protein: CASSWTSGGAGNEQFF.

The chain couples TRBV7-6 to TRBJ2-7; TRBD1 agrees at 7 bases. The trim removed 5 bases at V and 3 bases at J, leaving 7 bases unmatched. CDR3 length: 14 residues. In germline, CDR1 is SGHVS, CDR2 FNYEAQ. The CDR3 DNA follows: TGTGCCAGCAGCCCACCGGGACAGAGCTACGAGCAGTACTTC. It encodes CASSPPGQSYEQYF.

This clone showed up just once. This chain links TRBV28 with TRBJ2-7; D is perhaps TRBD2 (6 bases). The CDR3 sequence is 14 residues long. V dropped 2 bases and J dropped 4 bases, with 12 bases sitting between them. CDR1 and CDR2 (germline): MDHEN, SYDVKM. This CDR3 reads CASSLGDSQYEQYF. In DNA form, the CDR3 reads TGTGCCAGCAGTTTAGGGGACTCTCAATACGAGCAGTACTTC. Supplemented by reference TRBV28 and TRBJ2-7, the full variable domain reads DVKVTQSSRYLVKRTGEKVFLECVQDMDHENMFWYRQDPGLGLRLIYFSYDVKMKEKGDIPEGYSVSREKKERFSLILESASTNQTSMYLCASSLGDSQYEQYFGPGTRLTVT.

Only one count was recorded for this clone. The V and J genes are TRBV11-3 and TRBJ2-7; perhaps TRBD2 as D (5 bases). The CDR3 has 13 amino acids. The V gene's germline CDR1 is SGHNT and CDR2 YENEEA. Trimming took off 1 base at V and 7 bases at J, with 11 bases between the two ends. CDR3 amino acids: CASSLAGEEEQYF. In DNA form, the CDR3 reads TGTGCCAGCAGCTTAGCCGGGGAAGAAGAGCAGTACTTC.

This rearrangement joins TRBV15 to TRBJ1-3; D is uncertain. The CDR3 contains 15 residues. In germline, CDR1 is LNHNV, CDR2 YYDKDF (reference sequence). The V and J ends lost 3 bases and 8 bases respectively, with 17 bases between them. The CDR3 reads CATSSPRGGLHTIYF. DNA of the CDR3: TGTGCCACCAGCAGTCCCCGGGGAGGTCTTCACACCATATATTTT.

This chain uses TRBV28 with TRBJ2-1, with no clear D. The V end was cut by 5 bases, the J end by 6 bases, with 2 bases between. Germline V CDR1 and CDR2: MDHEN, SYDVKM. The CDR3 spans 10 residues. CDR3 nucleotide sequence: TGTGCCAGCAGTCGCAATGAGCAGTTCTTC. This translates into CASSRNEQFF.

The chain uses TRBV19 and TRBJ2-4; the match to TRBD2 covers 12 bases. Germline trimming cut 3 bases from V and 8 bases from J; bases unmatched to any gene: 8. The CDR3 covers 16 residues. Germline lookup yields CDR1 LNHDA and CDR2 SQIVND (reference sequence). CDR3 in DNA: TGTGCCAGTAGTATTTTCCTAGCGGGAGGGGAAGACATTCAGTACTTC. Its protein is CASSIFLAGGEDIQYF.

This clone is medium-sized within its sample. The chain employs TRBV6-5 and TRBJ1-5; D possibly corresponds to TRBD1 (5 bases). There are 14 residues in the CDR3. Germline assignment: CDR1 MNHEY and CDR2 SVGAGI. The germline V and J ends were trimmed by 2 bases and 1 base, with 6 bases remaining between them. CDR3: CASSYRGSNQPQHF. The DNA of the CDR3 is TGTGCCAGCAGTTACCGGGGGAGCAATCAGCCCCAGCATTTT.

The CDR3 DNA reads TGTGCCAGCGAGACAGGGCCTAACTATGGCTACACCTTC. Its protein is CASETGPNYGYTF. The chain is built from TRBV2 and TRBJ1-2; 7 bases fit TRBD1. V lost 8 bases and J lost 0; bases outside the gene matches: 3. The germline V gene has CDR1 SNHLY and CDR2 FYNNEI. CDR3 length: 13 amino acids. The full variable domain, in which reference TRBV2 and TRBJ1-2 provide the parts outside the CDR3, is EPEVTQTPSHQVTQMGQEVILRCVPISNHLYFYWYRQILGQKVEFLVSFYNNEISEKSEIFDDQFSVERPDGSNFTLKIRSTKLEDSAMYFCASETGPNYGYTFGSGTRLTVV.

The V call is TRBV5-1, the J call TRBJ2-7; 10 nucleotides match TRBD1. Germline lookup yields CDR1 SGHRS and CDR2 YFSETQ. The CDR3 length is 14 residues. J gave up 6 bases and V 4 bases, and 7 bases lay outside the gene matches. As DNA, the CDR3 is TGCGCCAGCAGCACCCGGACAGGGGGAGGCGAGCAGTACTTC. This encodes CASSTRTGGGEQYF.

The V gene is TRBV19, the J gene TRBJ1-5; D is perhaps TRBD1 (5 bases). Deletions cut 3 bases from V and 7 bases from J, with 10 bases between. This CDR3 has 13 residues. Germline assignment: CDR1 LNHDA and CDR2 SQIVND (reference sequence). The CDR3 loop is CASSIWGDQPQHF. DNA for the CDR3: TGTGCCAGTAGTATTTGGGGGGACCAGCCCCAGCATTTT.

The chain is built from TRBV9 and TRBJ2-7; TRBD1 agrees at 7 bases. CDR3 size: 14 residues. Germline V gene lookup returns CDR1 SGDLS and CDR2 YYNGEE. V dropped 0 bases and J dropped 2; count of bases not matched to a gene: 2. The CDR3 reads CASSVGGTAYEQYF. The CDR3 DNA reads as TGTGCCAGCAGCGTAGGAGGGACAGCCTACGAGCAGTACTTC.

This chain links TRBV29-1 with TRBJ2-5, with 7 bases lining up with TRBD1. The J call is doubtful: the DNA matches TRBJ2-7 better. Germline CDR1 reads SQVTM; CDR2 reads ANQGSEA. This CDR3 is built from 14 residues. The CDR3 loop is CSVFSSTGSGEQYF. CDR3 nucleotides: TGCAGCGTCTTTAGCTCGACAGGGTCAGGCGAGCAGTACTTC.

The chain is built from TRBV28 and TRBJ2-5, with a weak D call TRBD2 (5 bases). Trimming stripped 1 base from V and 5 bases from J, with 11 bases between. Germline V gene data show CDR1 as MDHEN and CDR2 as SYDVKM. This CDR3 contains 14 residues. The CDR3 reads CASSLSGYGETQYF. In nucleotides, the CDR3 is TGTGCCAGCAGTTTATCGGGGTACGGGGAGACCCAGTACTTC. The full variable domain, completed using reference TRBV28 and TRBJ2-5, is DVKVTQSSRYLVKRTGEKVFLECVQDMDHENMFWYRQDPGLGLRLIYFSYDVKMKEKGDIPEGYSVSREKKERFSLILESASTNQTSMYLCASSLSGYGETQYFGPGTRLLVL.